The T cell receptor (beta chain) described here comes from a study of molecular identifiers for immune sequencing clone quantification. There are many counts of this clonotype. TCRdb ran MiXCR on the PCR reads and lists one entry per CDR3 protein. The sample has about 510,000 distinct CDR3 sequences, approximately 25% seen once. Trimming removed 8 bases at V and 0 bases at J, with 19 bases between. This CDR3 contains 17 residues. The germline V gene has CDR1 LGHNA and CDR2 YSLEER. This rearrangement joins TRBV4-3 to TRBJ1-4; TRBD1 might be the D (5 bases). The material sequenced was naive CD8+ T cells from blood, with Jurkat cell RNA spiked in. The subset is: FACS-sorted CD8+CD4-CCR7+CD45RA+ naive T cells. The sequence was obtained from a human donor in good health. Some libraries in this study had Jurkat cell RNA spiked in. This chain's CDR3 is CASHPGGVRATNEKLFF. The DNA for the CDR3 is TGCGCCAGCCACCCGGGGGGAGTCCGTGCAACTAATGAAAAACTGTTTTTT.